The count of the clone carrying this T cell receptor (beta chain) is one. After removal of 2 bases from V and 5 bases from J, the junction contained 10 bases not matched to a gene. Looked up from germline, CDR1 is SGDLS and CDR2 is YYNGEE. CDR3 length: 16 amino acids. The data are from a study of control samples from healthy donors and cancer patients. Sequencing used immunoSEQ multiplex PCR; TCRdb keeps in-frame clones, though not all of them. The sample shows about 160,000 clones, around 95% of them seen only once. The clonotype originates from a woman aged 40 to 50 in good health. Sample: blood. The J gene is TRBJ2-5, the V gene TRBV9, with 9 bases identical to TRBD1. The CDR3 protein is CASSVRGTGGWETQYF. DNA of the CDR3: TGTGCCAGCAGCGTTAGAGGAACAGGGGGCTGGGAGACCCAGTACTTC.